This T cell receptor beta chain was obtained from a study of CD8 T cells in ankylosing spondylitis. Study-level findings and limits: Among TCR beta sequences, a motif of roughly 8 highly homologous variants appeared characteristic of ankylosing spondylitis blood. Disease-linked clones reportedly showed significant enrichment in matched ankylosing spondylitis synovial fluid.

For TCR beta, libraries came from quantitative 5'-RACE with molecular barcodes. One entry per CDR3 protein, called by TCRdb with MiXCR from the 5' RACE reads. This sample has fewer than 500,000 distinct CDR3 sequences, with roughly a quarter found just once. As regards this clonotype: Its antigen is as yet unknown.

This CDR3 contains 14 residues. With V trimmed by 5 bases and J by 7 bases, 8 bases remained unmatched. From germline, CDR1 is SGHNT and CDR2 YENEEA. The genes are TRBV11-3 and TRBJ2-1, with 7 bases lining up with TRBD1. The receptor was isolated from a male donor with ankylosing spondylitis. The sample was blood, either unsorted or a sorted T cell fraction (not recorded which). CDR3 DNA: TGTGCCAGCAGCCAACACGCACAGGGGAATGAGCAGTTCTTC. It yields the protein CASSQHAQGNEQFF.